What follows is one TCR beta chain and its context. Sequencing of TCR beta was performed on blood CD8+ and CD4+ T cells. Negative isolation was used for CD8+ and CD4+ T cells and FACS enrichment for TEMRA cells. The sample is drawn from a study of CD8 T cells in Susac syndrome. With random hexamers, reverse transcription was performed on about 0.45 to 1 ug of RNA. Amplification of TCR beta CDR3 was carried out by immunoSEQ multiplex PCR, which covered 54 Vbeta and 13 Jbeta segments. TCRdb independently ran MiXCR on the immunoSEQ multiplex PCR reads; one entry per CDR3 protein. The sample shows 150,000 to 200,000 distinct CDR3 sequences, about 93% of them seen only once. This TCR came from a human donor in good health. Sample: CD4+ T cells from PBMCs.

The CDR3 coding sequence is TGTGCCAGCAGTGGGGAGGGGATCTCCTACGAGCAGTACTTC. This encodes CASSGEGISYEQYF. V usage is TRBV25-1 and J usage is TRBJ2-7, with 7 bases lining up with TRBD2. V shed 4 bases, J shed 0 bases, and the junction held 3 bases outside the gene matches. Germline lookup yields CDR1 MGHDK and CDR2 SYGVNS. The CDR3 is 14 amino acids.